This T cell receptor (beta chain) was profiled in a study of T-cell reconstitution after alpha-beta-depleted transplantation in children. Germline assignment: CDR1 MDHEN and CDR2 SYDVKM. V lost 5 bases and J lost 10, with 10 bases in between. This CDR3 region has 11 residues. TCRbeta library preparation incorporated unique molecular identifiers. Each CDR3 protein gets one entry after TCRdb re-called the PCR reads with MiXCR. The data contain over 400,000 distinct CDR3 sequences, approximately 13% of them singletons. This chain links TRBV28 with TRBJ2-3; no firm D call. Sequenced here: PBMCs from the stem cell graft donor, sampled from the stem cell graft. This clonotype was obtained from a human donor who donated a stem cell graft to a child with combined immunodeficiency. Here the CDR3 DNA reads TGTGCCAGCAGTAATTTATGGGCGCAGTATTTT. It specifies CASSNLWAQYF. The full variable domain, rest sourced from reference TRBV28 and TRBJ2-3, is DVKVTQSSRYLVKRTGEKVFLECVQDMDHENMFWYRQDPGLGLRLIYFSYDVKMKEKGDIPEGYSVSREKKERFSLILESASTNQTSMYLCASSNLWAQYFGPGTRLTVL.